The sequence of this T cell receptor beta chain was determined in a study of T cell repertoires in cytomegalovirus infection. Study details: The public TCR beta signatures pointed to both CMV infection and matching HLA type.

TCRdb reprocessed the reads with MiXCR, giving one entry per CDR3 protein. The sample consists of roughly 500,000 distinct CDR3 sequences, 16% of them appearing once. This clonotype was seen at least ten times. Material for sequencing was CD8+ T cells from PBMCs. The clonotype originates from a human donor in good health (CMV status not recorded). Some clones in this sample may be carry-over from other donors' samples.

The CDR3 is CASSYRGETQYF. CDR3 DNA: TGTGCCAGCAGTTACCGGGGAGAGACCCAGTACTTC. The rearrangement links TRBV6-5 to TRBJ2-5, with D possibly matching TRBD2 (5 bases). Germline loops: CDR1 MNHEY, CDR2 SVGAGI. CDR3 size: 12 residues. The germline V and J ends were trimmed by 2 bases and 4 bases, with 5 bases remaining between them.